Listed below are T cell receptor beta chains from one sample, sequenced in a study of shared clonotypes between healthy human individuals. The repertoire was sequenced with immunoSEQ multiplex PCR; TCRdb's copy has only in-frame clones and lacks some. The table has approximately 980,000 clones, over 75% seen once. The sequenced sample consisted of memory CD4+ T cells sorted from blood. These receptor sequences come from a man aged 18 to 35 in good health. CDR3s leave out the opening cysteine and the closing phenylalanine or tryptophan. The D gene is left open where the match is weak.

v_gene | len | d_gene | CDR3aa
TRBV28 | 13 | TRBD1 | ASSSSDRSHQPQH
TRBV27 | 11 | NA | ASRLTGSGELF
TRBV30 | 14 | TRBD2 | AWSRNSGRLYNEQF
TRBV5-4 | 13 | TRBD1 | ASSIGGGPMEKLF
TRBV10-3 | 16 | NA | AISEDSNHGPGANVLT
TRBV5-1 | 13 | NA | ASSVAMNSYNEQF
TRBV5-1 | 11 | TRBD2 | ASTTGGQETQY
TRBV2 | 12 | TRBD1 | ASSPDRGQETQY
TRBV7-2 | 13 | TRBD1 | ASSPGQGGHNEQF
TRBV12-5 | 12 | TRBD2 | ASGTSGSQGEQY
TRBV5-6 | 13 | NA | ASSLAWIPNSPLH
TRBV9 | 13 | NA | ASSVEVTNTGELF
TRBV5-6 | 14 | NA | ASSLGAGSGANVLT
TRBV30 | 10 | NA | AWSVLGDTQY
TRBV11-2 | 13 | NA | ASSLVTGGQNIQY
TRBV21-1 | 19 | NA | ASSFIPTPPSRDVDSYEQY
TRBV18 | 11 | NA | ASSLGQQYEQY
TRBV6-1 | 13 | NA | ASSEAFGGTQPQH
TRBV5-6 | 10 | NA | ASSTTGYGYT
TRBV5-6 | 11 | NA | ASSLARGTEQY
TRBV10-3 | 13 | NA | AISEGSLRLSEQF
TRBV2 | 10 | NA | ASRQVGSPLH
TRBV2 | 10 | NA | ASSEALSPLH
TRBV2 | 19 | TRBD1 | ASSERRGGQGRGSYNSPLH
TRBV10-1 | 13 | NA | ASSEFRGAEGELF
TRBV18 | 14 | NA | ASSPIMGAMNTEAF
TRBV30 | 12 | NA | AWTRGPVFETQY
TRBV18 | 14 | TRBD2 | ASSPLAGGSTDTQY
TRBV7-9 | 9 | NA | ASSFDGTYT
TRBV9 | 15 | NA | ASSVEDFPSSTDTQY